This entry describes one T cell receptor (beta chain). The clone's antigen remains unknown. Base qualities were left out, and no much larger clone turns up one base away. The meaning of the sample's time point label: 2014-2015 season, pre-vaccination. Adults were given seasonal inactivated influenza vaccine (Fluvarix), and sorted blood CD4 subsets were followed by TCRB sequencing before and after vaccination. Subjects were considered eligible if community-dwelling and if influenza vaccine had not been received in the prior 6 months. Influenza vaccine contraindications, substance abuse, HIV/AIDS, active malignancy, immunomodulatory medication and active illness such as respiratory infection were included among the exclusion criteria. Per time point, between about 40 and 100 mL of blood was sampled. Either Ficoll-Paque PLUS or SepMate separation was used to isolate PBMC. As a non-Tfh subset for comparison, CXCR5- memory CD4 T cells were sorted. Cell subsets were sorted from PBMC on a BD FACS Aria before DNA extraction.

The entry originates in a study of follicular helper T cells after annual influenza vaccination (dated by TCRdb to about 2017). Background for the entire study: Blood was collected on days 0, 7 and 28 after each seasonal influenza vaccination. One week after vaccination, a second recruited cohort of more than nine subjects (Table S1) displayed a similar ICOS+CD38+ cTfh response. The 2015 samples were processed right after collection, while the 2013-2014 samples were cryopreserved. To study recall of cTfh clones, some subjects were followed across successive annual vaccinations spanning the 2013-2014, 2014-2015 and 2015-2016 seasons. Multi-year samples were obtained from about 6 subjects, with two vaccination seasons covered for a few subjects and three seasons covered for two subjects. Beyond this particular receptor, the publication reports: Because only 10-20% of the analyzed cells gave productive TCRB sequences, there was no way to sample rare clonotypes. In evaluating whether influenza clones were enriched, the possibility that the far larger non-cTfh compartments were undersampled could not be ruled out. A recurrent oligoclonal ICOS+CD38+ cTfh response containing tetramer and AIM influenza-specific clonotypes was recalled by successive annual vaccinations. ICOS+CD38+ cTfh clonality correlated with the frequency of that population, and its change correlated with the change in circulating plasmablast frequency. Day 7 ICOS+CD38+ clones were most often found later in ICOS-CD38- cTfh, suggesting that subset may serve as a memory reservoir.

Reading the germline V gene gives CDR1 SQVTM and CDR2 ANQGSEA. Measured from the cysteine to the phenylalanine, the CDR3 is 11 residues long. This entry keeps only the CDR3 DNA: 33 bases, framed from base 1. Trimming at the junction amounts to 5 bases on V and 8 bases on J, and the germline ends lie 10 bases apart. Libraries were built with the immunoSEQ multiplex PCR assay. Adaptive Biotechnologies carried out TCRB amplification, library preparation, sequencing and preliminary bioinformatics at Survey level resolution. The authors' pipeline ran thus. Clonality was calculated in R as 1 minus normalized Shannon entropy, and the Gini index was computed with the R package ineq. To get the overlap score, the summed counts of shared sequences were divided by the total counts of all sequences in both of the compared samples. The significance of shared clonotypes was tested with Fisher's exact test, assuming a theoretical repertoire of 10^7 TCRB sequences. What TCRdb holds here is the immuneACCESS table cut down to in-frame rearrangements. Part of the clones is not present; checked against another copy, under half of the missing clones reflect an unresolved V gene, and the others are unexplained. V, J and clone size derive from that table, while D and trimming were established from the DNA sequence. This sample gives about 11,000 clones in total; more than 65% of them show up just once. The top ten constitute over 0.75% of the sample.

Recombination connected TRBV29-1 to TRBJ2-1, with no confident D gene call. The source of this sequence is an adult who received the influenza vaccine. The sample in question was CXCR5- memory CD4+ T cells sorted from blood, obtained on the day of influenza vaccination. In light of the paper, this sample's cell subset or site label describes: CXCR5- memory CD4 T cells. DNA sequence: TGCAGCGTTCAAATAACGTATGAGCAGTTCTTC. This yields the protein CSVQITYEQFF.